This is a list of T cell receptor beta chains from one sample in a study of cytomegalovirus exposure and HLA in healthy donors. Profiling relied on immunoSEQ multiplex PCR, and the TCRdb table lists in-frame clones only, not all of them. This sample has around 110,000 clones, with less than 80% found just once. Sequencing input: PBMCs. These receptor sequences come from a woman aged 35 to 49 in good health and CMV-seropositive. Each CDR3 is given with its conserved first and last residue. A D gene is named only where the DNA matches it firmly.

CASSYSGNYEQYF | - | - | TRBV6-5
CASSLSGLANTGELFF | - | TRBJ2-2 | TRBV5-4
CSVPTSGDSPPLRSYNEQFF | TRBD2 | TRBJ2-1 | TRBV29-1
CASSPSSIEGNLYEQYF | - | TRBJ2-7 | TRBV9
CASSRTGTNEQFF | TRBD1 | TRBJ2-1 | TRBV5-5
CASTHQGALGQFF | TRBD1 | TRBJ2-1 | TRBV27
CASSTGTGWIDTQYF | TRBD1 | TRBJ2-3 | TRBV6-1
CASSLGVIVDSSYNEQFF | - | TRBJ2-1 | TRBV11-3
CASNRGQAQETQYF | TRBD1 | TRBJ2-5 | TRBV5-1
CASSRGEAVVGQPQHF | - | TRBJ1-5 | TRBV4-1
CASSEGLATGELFF | TRBD2 | TRBJ2-2 | TRBV27
CASSPGGDFNEQFF | TRBD2 | TRBJ2-1 | TRBV5-1
CASSWLWGDRYEQYF | - | TRBJ2-7 | TRBV5-1
CASGALLQPPNYGYTF | - | TRBJ1-2 | TRBV28
CASSLGGGGGWTEAFF | - | TRBJ1-1 | TRBV7-3
CASSLQPGLGDNEQFF | TRBD2 | TRBJ2-1 | TRBV4-3
CASSLGGGYEQYF | TRBD2 | TRBJ2-7 | TRBV7-8
CASGIPGTRRSSEQFF | TRBD2 | TRBJ2-1 | TRBV19
CASSYSGATTYEQYF | TRBD2 | TRBJ2-7 | TRBV6-6
CASSLDSGVEQYF | - | TRBJ2-7 | TRBV7-8
CASSPWRPIGELFF | - | TRBJ2-2 | TRBV28
CASLDRSGAFTDTQYF | TRBD2 | TRBJ2-3 | TRBV27
CASSLDAGGNQPQHF | - | TRBJ1-5 | TRBV19
CASSSPIAGGPYEQYF | TRBD2 | TRBJ2-7 | TRBV7-2
CASSLMVSRYNEQFF | - | TRBJ2-1 | TRBV5-6